This TCR beta chain was captured in a study of blood T cell repertoires in COVID-19. Study details: In each case, the material was cDNA or gDNA derived from T cells, B-cell-depleted T cells, or PBMCs.

The length of the CDR3 is 18 residues. Germline V gives CDR1 SGHTA, CDR2 FQGNSA. The germline V and J ends were trimmed by 4 bases and 0 bases, with 19 bases remaining between them. Methods used by the authors: Amplification with reference gene primers provided the estimates of nucleated cell counts. TCRdb's copy holds only in-frame clones and misses some; the assay was immunoSEQ multiplex PCR. V and J calls and clone size are given by that table; D and trimming were obtained from the DNA. The sample yields a few hundred thousand clones, less than 90% seen once. This receptor was obtained from a man between 60 and 70 years old who had recovered from COVID-19. The J gene is TRBJ1-3, the V gene TRBV7-2, with TRBD1 as a possible D gene (5 bases). The sequenced sample consisted of peripheral blood. In DNA, the CDR3 is TGTGCCAGCAGCTATCTCAACCCGGGACTAAGCTCTGGAAACACCATATATTTT. Its protein is CASSYLNPGLSSGNTIYF.